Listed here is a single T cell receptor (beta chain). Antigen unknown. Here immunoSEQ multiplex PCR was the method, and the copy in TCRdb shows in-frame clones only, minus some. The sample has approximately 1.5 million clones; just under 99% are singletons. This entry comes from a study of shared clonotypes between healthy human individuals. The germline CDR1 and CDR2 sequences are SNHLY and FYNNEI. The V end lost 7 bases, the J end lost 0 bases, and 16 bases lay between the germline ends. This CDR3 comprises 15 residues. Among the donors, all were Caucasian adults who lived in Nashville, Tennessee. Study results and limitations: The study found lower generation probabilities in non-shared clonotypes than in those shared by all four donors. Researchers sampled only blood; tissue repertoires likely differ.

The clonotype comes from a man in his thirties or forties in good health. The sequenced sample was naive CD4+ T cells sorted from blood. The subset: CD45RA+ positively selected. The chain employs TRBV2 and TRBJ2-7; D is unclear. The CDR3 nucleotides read TGTGCCAGCATCAAAGACATTTCTTTCTCCTACGAGCAGTACTTC. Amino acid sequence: CASIKDISFSYEQYF.